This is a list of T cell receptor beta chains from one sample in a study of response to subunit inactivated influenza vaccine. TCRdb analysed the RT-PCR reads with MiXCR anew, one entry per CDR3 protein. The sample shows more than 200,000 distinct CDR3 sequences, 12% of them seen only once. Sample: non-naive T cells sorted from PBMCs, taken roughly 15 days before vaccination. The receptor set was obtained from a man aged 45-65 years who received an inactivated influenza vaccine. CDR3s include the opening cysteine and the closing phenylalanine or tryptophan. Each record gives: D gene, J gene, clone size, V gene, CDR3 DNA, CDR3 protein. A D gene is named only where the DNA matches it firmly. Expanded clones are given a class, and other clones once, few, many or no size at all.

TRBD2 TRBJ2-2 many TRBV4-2 TGTGCCAGCAGCGGAGCGGGAACGAACACCGGGGAGCTGTTTTTT CASSGAGTNTGELFF
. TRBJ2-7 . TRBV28 TGTGCCAGCAGACAGGGAAACTACGAGCAGTACTTC CASRQGNYEQYF
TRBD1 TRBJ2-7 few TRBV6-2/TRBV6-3 TGTGCCAGCAGATCCGGGACAGTTTTTACCTACGAGCAGTACTTC CASRSGTVFTYEQYF
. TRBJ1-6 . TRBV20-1 TGCAGTGCTAGAGATGGAGCGAGGATTGGACGGTTTCGATCACCCCTCCACTTT CSARDGARIGRFRSPLHF
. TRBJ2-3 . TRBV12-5 TGTGCCACCTCCCAAGAAGGAGACGGGCCCACAGATACGCAGTATTTT CATSQEGDGPTDTQYF
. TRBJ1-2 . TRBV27 TGTGCCAGCGGGCATAACTATGGCTACACCTTC CASGHNYGYTF
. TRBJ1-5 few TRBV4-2 TGTGCCAGCAGCCAAGGGCATCAGCCCCAGCATTTT CASSQGHQPQHF
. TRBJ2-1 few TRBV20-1 TGCAGTGCTAGCCACAGGCAGAATGAGCAGTTCTTC CSASHRQNEQFF
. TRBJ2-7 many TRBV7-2 TGTGCCAGCAGCTTTTCTGTCCACGAGCAGTACTTC CASSFSVHEQYF
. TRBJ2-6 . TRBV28 TGTGCCAGCAGTTCGGGGGGCTTTGGAGGAGCTGGGGCCAACGTCCTGACTTTC CASSSGGFGGAGANVLTF
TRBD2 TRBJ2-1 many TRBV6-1 TGTGCCAGCAGGCTACGAGGGACTAGCGGAATCAATGAGCAGTTCTTC CASRLRGTSGINEQFF
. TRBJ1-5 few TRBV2 TGTGCCAGCAGTAATGACGGGGGGAATCAGCCCCAGCATTTT CASSNDGGNQPQHF
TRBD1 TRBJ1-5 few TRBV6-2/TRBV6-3 TGTGCCAGCAGAAGGACAGGGGCTAATCAGCCCCAGCATTTT CASRRTGANQPQHF
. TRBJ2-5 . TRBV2 TGTGCCAGCAGTGGAAACAGCCGGCGGGAGACCCAGTACTTC CASSGNSRRETQYF
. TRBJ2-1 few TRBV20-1 TGCAGTGCTAGAGATCCCCGATCGCGGGCAGGCAATGAGCAGTTCTTC CSARDPRSRAGNEQFF
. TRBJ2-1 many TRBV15 TGTGCCACCAGCCGCCCATCGGGGGCCTACAATGAGCAGTTCTTC CATSRPSGAYNEQFF
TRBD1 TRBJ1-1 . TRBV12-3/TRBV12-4 TGTGCCAGCAGCCGGAGACAGGGGCCATCGGGCACTGAAGCTTTCTTT CASSRRQGPSGTEAFF
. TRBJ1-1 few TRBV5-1 TGCGCCAGCAGCTTGGGATTTGGGGGCACTGAAGCTTTCTTT CASSLGFGGTEAFF
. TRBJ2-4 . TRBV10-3 TGTGCCATCAGAGAGGGACCTCAAAACATTCAGTACTTC CAIREGPQNIQYF
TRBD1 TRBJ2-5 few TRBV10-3 TGTGCCATCAGTGACAGGGGGCGCGGAGAGACCCAGTACTTC CAISDRGRGETQYF
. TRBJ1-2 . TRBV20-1 TGCAGTGCTCCGTGGGAGGGCTACACCTTC CSAPWEGYTF
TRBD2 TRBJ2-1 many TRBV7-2 TGTGCCAGCAGCCCAGAGGCGGGGGGGCGCTTCGATGAGCAGTTCTTC CASSPEAGGRFDEQFF
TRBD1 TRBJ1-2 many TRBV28 TGTGCCAGCAGTTTCACAGGGGGAGGGGTCTATGGCTACACCTTC CASSFTGGGVYGYTF
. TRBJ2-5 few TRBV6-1 TGTGCCAGCAGCAACCCACCGAGATCAGAGACCCAGTACTTC CASSNPPRSETQYF
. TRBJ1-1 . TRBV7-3 TGTGCCAGCAGCCCAATTTGGGGAGGCACTGAAGCTTTCTTT CASSPIWGGTEAFF
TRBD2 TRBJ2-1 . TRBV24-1 TGTGCCTTCAGTCTTGTACTACTAGCGGGGGGTAGCAATGAGCAGTTCTTC CAFSLVLLAGGSNEQFF
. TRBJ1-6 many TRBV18 TGTGCCAGCTCACCAAGGGACGAGGATTCACCCCTCCACTTT CASSPRDEDSPLHF
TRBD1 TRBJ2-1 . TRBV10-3 TGTGCCATCAGCTCAGGGGGACAGGGGATCTATGAGCAGTTCTTC CAISSGGQGIYEQFF
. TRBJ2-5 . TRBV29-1 TGCAGCGTTGTTCTAGGCAGGGAAGAGACCCAGTACTTC CSVVLGREETQYF
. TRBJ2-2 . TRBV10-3 TGTGCCATCAGTGAGTCCGGGGAGCTGTTTTTT CAISESGELFF
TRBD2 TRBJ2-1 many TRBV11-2 TGTGCCAGCAGCTTGACTAGCGGGAGTAACGTACCCACCTACAATGAGCAGTTCTTC CASSLTSGSNVPTYNEQFF